These 29 T cell receptor beta chains were all obtained from the same sample, sequenced in a study of graft-versus-host responses after intestinal transplantation. These TCRs are of unknown antigen specificity. Using immunoSEQ multiplex PCR, the repertoire was profiled, and TCRdb retains in-frame clones only, with some absent. The sample has some 130,000 clones; approximately 95% are singletons. Specimen: unstimulated CD4+ T cells sorted from spleen or lymph node cells, collected before intestinal transplant. All receptors derive from a human donor who received an intestinal transplant.

The genes are TRBV2 and TRBJ1-1; 8 positions match TRBD1. This CDR3 has 14 residues. J gave up 4 bases and V 5 bases, and 6 bases lay outside the gene matches. The germline CDR1 and CDR2 sequences are SNHLY and FYNNEI. CDR3 sequence: CASSPRGQGTEAFF. As DNA, the CDR3 is TGTGCCAGCAGTCCCAGGGGGCAGGGCACTGAAGCTTTCTTT. Supplemented by reference TRBV2 and TRBJ1-1, the full variable domain reads EPEVTQTPSHQVTQMGQEVILRCVPISNHLYFYWYRQILGQKVEFLVSFYNNEISEKSEIFDDQFSVERPDGSNFTLKIRSTKLEDSAMYFCASSPRGQGTEAFFGQGTRLTVV.

The J gene is TRBJ2-3, the V gene TRBV18; D possibly corresponds to TRBD2 (6 bases). This CDR3 is built from 15 residues. V dropped 2 bases and J dropped 1 base, with 10 bases sitting between them. Germline assignment: CDR1 KGHSH and CDR2 LQKENI. The CDR3 DNA reads as TGTGCCAGCTCACCATTTACGGGGGGCACAGATACGCAGTATTTT. It codes for CASSPFTGGTDTQYF.

The V and J genes are TRBV5-1 and TRBJ2-2; D not resolved. V lost 2 bases and J lost 3, with 14 bases in between. In germline, CDR1 is SGHRS, CDR2 YFSETQ. The CDR3 covers 16 residues. This CDR3 reads CASSLPLGQDTGELFF. CDR3 coding DNA: TGCGCCAGCAGCTTACCACTCGGGCAAGACACCGGGGAGCTGTTTTTT.

V gene TRBV5-1 combines with J gene TRBJ2-1; D unclear. Germline loops: CDR1 SGHRS, CDR2 YFSETQ. This CDR3 comprises 15 residues. Trimming shortened V by 5 bases and J by 0 bases, and 12 bases separated the two germline ends. The CDR3 bases are TGCGCCAGCAGTCAGGACCCTAGCTCCTACAATGAGCAGTTCTTC. Amino acid sequence: CASSQDPSSYNEQFF. Using reference TRBV5-1 and TRBJ2-1 for the parts outside the CDR3, the full variable domain is KAGVTQTPRYLIKTRGQQVTLSCSPISGHRSVSWYQQTPGQGLQFLFEYFSETQRNKGNFPGRFSGRQFSNSRSEMNVSTLELGDSALYLCASSQDPSSYNEQFFGPGTRLTVL.

The V call is TRBV7-3, the J call TRBJ2-3, with TRBD1 as a possible D gene (6 bases). CDR3 length: 16 residues. Germline V gives CDR1 SGHTA, CDR2 FQGTGA. V lost 2 bases and J lost 2, with 14 bases in between. CDR3 nucleotides: TGTGCCAGCAGCTTAGTTGGGGGCCTGACCACAGATACGCAGTATTTT. This sequence encodes CASSLVGGLTTDTQYF. The full variable domain, in which reference TRBV7-3 and TRBJ2-3 provide the parts outside the CDR3, is GAGVSQTPSNKVTEKGKYVELRCDPISGHTALYWYRQSLGQGPEFLIYFQGTGAADDSGLPNDRFFAVRPEGSVSTLKIQRTERGDSAVYLCASSLVGGLTTDTQYFGPGTRLTVL.

This chain uses TRBV7-3 with TRBJ2-1, with a weak D call TRBD2 (6 bases). Germline assignment: CDR1 SGHTA and CDR2 FQGTGA. V shed 6 bases and J shed 7 bases, with 13 bases lying between them. The CDR3 has 13 residues. CDR3 in amino acids: CASSIPGGNEQFF. CDR3 DNA: TGTGCCAGCAGTATACCCGGGGGTAATGAGCAGTTCTTC.

The count of this clone is one. V gene TRBV5-1 combines with J gene TRBJ2-1; TRBD2 aligns across 15 bases. The CDR3 has 16 residues. The trim removed 0 bases at V and 6 bases at J, leaving 1 base unmatched. Germline CDR1 reads SGHRS; CDR2 reads YFSETQ. CDR3 residues: CASSLGTSGRANEQFF. The CDR3 DNA reads TGCGCCAGCAGCTTGGGGACTAGCGGGAGGGCCAATGAGCAGTTCTTC.

The gene calls are TRBV10-2 and TRBJ2-5; D not certain. CDR1 is WSHSY and CDR2 is SAAADI in the germline V gene. The CDR3 contains 14 residues. The V gene lost 4 bases and the J gene lost 1 base, with 10 bases spanning the gap. The CDR3 here is CASSGYGAQETQYF. In DNA, the CDR3 is TGCGCCAGCAGTGGTTACGGAGCCCAAGAGACCCAGTACTTC.

This sequence joins TRBV5-6 and TRBJ2-7; D possibly uses TRBD1 or TRBD2 (6 bases each). The germline gives CDR1 SGHDT, CDR2 YYEEEE. The CDR3 spans 14 residues. The V and J ends lost 1 base and 5 bases respectively, with 13 bases between them. Here the CDR3 reads CASSLWGARNEQYF. The CDR3 nucleotides are TGTGCCAGCAGCTTGTGGGGGGCGCGGAACGAGCAGTACTTC.

The rearrangement joins TRBV7-9 to TRBJ2-7; 16 bases align to TRBD2. J was trimmed by 0 bases and V by 5 bases; bases with no gene match: 4. The CDR3 length is 17 residues. The V gene's germline CDR1 is SEHNR and CDR2 FQNEAQ (reference sequence). In nucleotides, the CDR3 is TGTGCCAGCAGCGTGGGACTAGCGGGAGGGCCCTCCTACGAGCAGTACTTC. It yields the protein CASSVGLAGGPSYEQYF.

V is TRBV9 and J is TRBJ1-2; 8 bases map to TRBD1. Per the germline V gene, CDR1 is SGDLS and CDR2 is YYNGEE. V shed 0 bases and J 4 bases; nucleotides not matched to a gene: 5. This CDR3 comprises 15 residues. CDR3: CASSVGSRGPYGYTF. For the CDR3, the DNA is TGTGCCAGCAGCGTAGGGAGCAGGGGGCCCTATGGCTACACCTTC.

This sequence joins TRBV19 and TRBJ1-2; no clear D gene. Germline V gives CDR1 LNHDA, CDR2 SQIVND (reference sequence). Trimming pared 6 bases from V and 0 bases from J, leaving 14 bases between. The CDR3 loop spans 15 amino acids. CDR3 in amino acids: CASSRIAGANYGYTF. DNA of the CDR3: TGTGCCAGTAGCAGGATTGCGGGAGCTAACTATGGCTACACCTTC.

The chain is built from TRBV6-1 and TRBJ1-2; the D gene is possibly TRBD1 (5 bases). V dropped 6 bases and J dropped 8 bases, with 19 bases sitting between them. The CDR3 covers 14 residues. Germline loops: CDR1 MNHNS, CDR2 SASEGT. This chain's CDR3 is CASSPQDGAAGYTF. As DNA, the CDR3 is TGTGCCAGCAGCCCTCAGGACGGGGCGGCGGGCTACACCTTC.

The genes are TRBV7-9 and TRBJ2-5; perhaps TRBD1 as D (6 bases). The CDR3 extends over 15 amino acids. CDR1 and CDR2 from the germline V gene are SEHNR and FQNEAQ (reference sequence). V gave up 5 bases and J gave up 5 bases, with 18 bases separating them. The CDR3 DNA sequence: TGTGCCAGCAGCCATAGACGGGACATTTACGAGACCCAGTACTTC. It translates to CASSHRRDIYETQYF.

This clone was recorded once. The gene calls are TRBV5-4 and TRBJ1-3; D call uncertain. The CDR3 is 14 residues long. Deletions cut 6 bases from V and 1 base from J, with 11 bases between. CDR1 is SGHNT, CDR2 YYREEE, per germline (reference sequence). DNA of the CDR3: TGTGCCAGCACCGAAGGGCTTTCTGGAAACACCATATATTTT. Its protein is CASTEGLSGNTIYF.

This chain links TRBV9 with TRBJ1-1, with 7 bases identical to TRBD1. In germline, CDR1 is SGDLS, CDR2 YYNGEE. This CDR3 comprises 14 residues. V lost 3 bases and J lost 0; bases outside the gene matches: 2. CDR3 residues: CASSGGTVNTEAFF. CDR3 DNA: TGTGCCAGCAGCGGCGGGACAGTGAACACTGAAGCTTTCTTT.

V and J are TRBV6-5 and TRBJ2-3; 10 bases are shared with TRBD1. This CDR3 spans 15 amino acids. V was pared by 2 bases and J by 4 bases, with 3 bases of the junction left unmatched. Per the germline V gene, CDR1 is MNHEY and CDR2 is SVGAGI. CDR3 sequence: CASSYGGTGADTQYF. CDR3 DNA: TGTGCCAGCAGTTACGGGGGGACAGGGGCAGATACGCAGTATTTT.

CDR3 residues: CASSQDKSRTGDGYTF. For the CDR3, the DNA is TGTGCCAGCAGCCAAGATAAGTCCAGGACAGGGGATGGCTACACCTTC. V and J are TRBV14 and TRBJ1-2; 9 bases map to TRBD1. The CDR3 extends over 16 amino acids. Per germline, CDR1 SGHDN and CDR2 FVKESK. The junction had 8 bases not matched to a gene; V was cut back by 0 bases and J by 6 bases. The variable domain in full, completed from reference TRBV14 and TRBJ1-2, reads EAGVTQFPSHSVIEKGQTVTLRCDPISGHDNLYWYRRVMGKEIKFLLHFVKESKQDESGMPNNRFLAERTGGTYSTLKVQPAELEDSGVYFCASSQDKSRTGDGYTFGSGTRLTVV.

The gene calls are TRBV28 and TRBJ2-2; 8 bases map to TRBD2. With V trimmed by 8 bases and J by 6 bases, 8 bases remained unmatched. This CDR3 spans 14 amino acids. Germline-derived CDR1 and CDR2 are MDHEN and SYDVKM. CDR3 DNA: TGTGCCAGCTCCCCCGGGGGGGTGGCCGGGGAGCTGTTTTTT. Amino acids: CASSPGGVAGELFF.

The chain joins TRBV6-5 to TRBJ1-2, with 11 bases identical to TRBD1. This CDR3 is built from 13 residues. Germline CDR1 reads MNHEY; CDR2 reads SVGAGI. V lost 5 bases and J lost 8; bases outside the gene matches: 4. The CDR3 sequence is CASSMDRGHGYTF. The CDR3 DNA reads as TGTGCCAGCAGTATGGACAGGGGGCACGGCTACACCTTC.

The chain links TRBV7-3 to TRBJ2-3; 9 nucleotides align to TRBD1. With 6 bases clipped from V and 4 bases from J, the junction kept 20 bases outside the gene matches. This CDR3 spans 19 amino acids. The V gene's germline CDR1 is SGHTA and CDR2 FQGTGA. CDR3 in amino acids: CASSLNLLPATGGADTQYF. Here the CDR3 DNA reads TGTGCCAGCAGTCTCAACCTCCTTCCGGCGACAGGGGGGGCAGATACGCAGTATTTT. The entire variable domain, with the rest obtained from reference TRBV7-3 and TRBJ2-3, is as follows: GAGVSQTPSNKVTEKGKYVELRCDPISGHTALYWYRQSLGQGPEFLIYFQGTGAADDSGLPNDRFFAVRPEGSVSTLKIQRTERGDSAVYLCASSLNLLPATGGADTQYFGPGTRLTVL.

This chain joins TRBV27 and TRBJ2-7; D possibly corresponds to TRBD2 (5 bases). The length of the CDR3 is 12 residues. V was shortened by 2 bases and J by 12 bases, with 14 bases between the two germline ends. Germline loops: CDR1 MNHEY, CDR2 SMNVEV (reference sequence). The CDR3 DNA reads TGTGCCAGCAGTTTAGTTGGTGGGAGTAGGTACTTC. Residues: CASSLVGGSRYF.

V is TRBV29-1 and J is TRBJ1-3; D unresolved. This CDR3 is 12 amino acids long. Germline V gene sequence: CDR1 SQVTM, CDR2 ANQGSEA. V lost 3 bases, J lost 4 bases, and 7 bases lay in between. Here the CDR3 DNA reads TGCAGCGTTGAGTCCGCCGGAAACACCATATATTTT. It is translated as CSVESAGNTIYF.

The rearrangement joins TRBV5-6 to TRBJ2-7; 9 positions agree with TRBD1. Germline assignment: CDR1 SGHDT and CDR2 YYEEEE. V lost 0 bases to trimming and J lost 6 bases; unmatched junction nucleotides: 4. CDR3 length: 14 amino acids. The CDR3 sequence is CASSLDRGLGEQYF. The CDR3 DNA follows: TGTGCCAGCAGCTTGGACAGGGGGCTTGGCGAGCAGTACTTC.

The chain is built from TRBV5-6 and TRBJ2-5; 8 positions agree with TRBD2. Germline-derived CDR1 and CDR2 are SGHDT and YYEEEE. CDR3 length: 14 amino acids. V lost 6 bases to trimming and J lost 2 bases; unmatched junction nucleotides: 6. The chain's CDR3 is CASTRLARQETQYF. In DNA, the CDR3 is TGTGCCAGCACTCGACTAGCGCGACAAGAGACCCAGTACTTC.

The chain couples TRBV14 to TRBJ2-1; no definite D call. Germline CDR1 reads SGHDN; CDR2 reads FVKESK. The CDR3 covers 14 residues. Trimming stripped 0 bases from V and 9 bases from J, with 12 bases between. The CDR3 reads CASSQDPRLREQFF. DNA of the CDR3: TGTGCCAGCAGCCAAGATCCCCGTCTCCGTGAGCAGTTCTTC.

The V and J genes are TRBV7-2 and TRBJ2-2; 10 nucleotides match TRBD2. Germline-derived CDR1 and CDR2 are SGHTA and FQGNSA. The CDR3 extends over 15 amino acids. V dropped 5 bases and J dropped 8; count of bases not matched to a gene: 8. The CDR3 loop is CASSRVAGGRGELFF. CDR3 nucleotides: TGTGCCAGCAGCAGGGTAGCGGGAGGAAGGGGGGAGCTGTTTTTT.

J is TRBJ2-1 and V is TRBV5-1; 11 bases map to TRBD2. The CDR3 loop spans 15 amino acids. The germline gives CDR1 SGHRS, CDR2 YFSETQ. The V segment lost 0 bases and the J segment 10 bases; nucleotides outside the gene matches: 6. The CDR3 DNA is TGCGCCAGCAGCTTGGTTGGGACTAGCGGCCTAGAGCAGTTCTTC. Residues: CASSLVGTSGLEQFF.

This clone has a single count. V and J are TRBV11-3 and TRBJ2-7; no clear D gene. The CDR3 has 14 residues. Trimming removed 3 bases at V and 4 bases at J, with 13 bases between. CDR1 is SGHNT, CDR2 YENEEA, per germline. The DNA for the CDR3 is TGTGCCAGCAGCTTCGGTCCGAGCCCATACGAGCAGTACTTC. This translates into CASSFGPSPYEQYF.